The 15 T cell receptor beta chains reported below all come from one sample, sequenced in a study of T cell repertoires and Cas9 in healthy adults. TCRdb keeps only in-frame clones here, not all; method: immunoSEQ multiplex PCR. The top ten clones hold around 0.71% of a sample with 20,000 to 25,000 clones, roughly nine tenths of them seen once. Sequenced input: CD4+ effector T cells (CD127+, CD25-, CD137-, CD154-) from PBMCs; culture status not recorded. Receptors originate from a human donor in good health.

The chain links TRBV6-5 to TRBJ2-3; TRBD1 matches 9 bases. Germline values: CDR1 MNHEY, CDR2 SVGAGI. This CDR3 comprises 13 residues. Trimming at V came to 8 bases and at J to 2 bases, leaving 2 bases not matched to a gene. The CDR3 loop reads CASRDRVTDTQYF. For the CDR3, the DNA is TGTGCCAGCCGGGACAGGGTCACAGATACGCAGTATTTT.

This CDR3 reads CATSRDRRTGANVLTF. The CDR3 DNA sequence: TGTGCCACCAGCAGAGATCGTCGCACTGGGGCCAACGTCCTGACTTTC. The chain recombines TRBV15 with TRBJ2-6; D is unclear. Germline lookup yields CDR1 LNHNV and CDR2 YYDKDF (reference sequence). Deletions cut 0 bases from V and 2 bases from J, with 8 bases between. This CDR3 region has 16 residues.

The chain combines TRBV28 with TRBJ1-1; D unresolved. CDR1 and CDR2 (germline): MDHEN, SYDVKM. V was trimmed by 7 bases and J by 1 base, leaving 10 bases between them. The CDR3 spans 13 residues. CDR3 DNA: TGTGCCAGCACCCCGGACGGGAACACTGAAGCTTTCTTT. Translated, it gives CASTPDGNTEAFF.

This clone was found once. The V gene is TRBV5-4, the J gene TRBJ2-7; TRBD1 is a possible D gene (6 bases). V was clipped by 0 bases and J by 7 bases, with 11 bases between them. The CDR3 spans 13 residues. CDR1 is SGHNT, CDR2 YYREEE, per germline (reference sequence). The DNA for the CDR3 is TGTGCCAGCAGCTTGGTGGGGGCAGCAGAGCAGTACTTC. It yields the protein CASSLVGAAEQYF.

The CDR3 coding sequence is TGCGCCAGCAGCTTGGATCCAGCGGGGGGGCCCGAGGAGCAGTTCTTC. Translated, it gives CASSLDPAGGPEEQFF. J is TRBJ2-1 and V is TRBV5-1, with 10 bases lining up with TRBD2. The J segment lost 10 bases and the V segment lost 0 bases, leaving 10 bases of the junction unmatched. The V gene's germline CDR1 is SGHRS and CDR2 YFSETQ. This CDR3 is 16 amino acids long.

The chain recombines TRBV7-2 with TRBJ1-6; 8 nucleotides align to TRBD1. This CDR3 is built from 17 residues. Germline-derived CDR1 and CDR2 are SGHTA and FQGNSA. J was trimmed by 2 bases and V by 2 bases; bases with no gene match: 5. The CDR3 reads CASSLRQGAAYNSPLHF. The CDR3 DNA reads TGTGCCAGCAGCTTAAGGCAGGGGGCGGCCTATAATTCACCCCTCCACTTT.

This rearrangement joins TRBV11-1 to TRBJ2-5; 9 positions agree with TRBD2. The CDR3 totals 15 residues. After removal of 3 bases from V and 5 bases from J, the junction contained 7 bases not matched to a gene. The germline CDR1 and CDR2 sequences are SGHAT and FQDESV (reference sequence). The CDR3 DNA reads as TGTGCCAGCAGCTTTGAGGCGGGGGGGCTTGAGACCCAGTACTTC. This codes for CASSFEAGGLETQYF. Full variable domain (missing parts from reference TRBV11-1 and TRBJ2-5): EAEVAQSPRYKITEKSQAVAFWCDPISGHATLYWYRQILGQGPELLVQFQDESVVDDSQLPKDRFSAERLKGVDSTLKIQPAELGDSAMYLCASSFEAGGLETQYFGPGTRLLVL.

CDR3 in amino acids: CASSLTIDAEKLFF. The DNA for the CDR3 is TGCGCCAGCAGCTTGACTATAGATGCTGAAAAACTGTTTTTT. V gene TRBV5-1 combines with J gene TRBJ1-4; D ambiguous. The CDR3 consists of 14 residues. CDR1 and CDR2 (germline): SGHRS, YFSETQ. V lost 1 base to trimming and J lost 7 bases, with 11 bases between them.

The chain has TRBV6-1 and TRBJ2-7; D might be TRBD2 (6 bases). Deletions cut 4 bases from V and 0 bases from J, with 10 bases between. The CDR3 runs to 14 residues. Germline V gives CDR1 MNHNS, CDR2 SASEGT. The CDR3 DNA reads TGTGCCAGCAGTGGGGGGAGGAGCTCCTACGAGCAGTACTTC. Translated, it gives CASSGGRSSYEQYF.

DNA of the CDR3: TGCGCCAGCAGCAACCCCCGGAACGAGCAGTACTTC. This translates into CASSNPRNEQYF. The chain uses TRBV10-2 and TRBJ2-7; D is unclear. CDR1 is WSHSY and CDR2 is SAAADI in the germline V gene. CDR3 size: 12 residues. Between the trimmed V and J ends, which lost 6 bases and 5 bases, there was a span of 11 bases.

J is TRBJ1-5 and V is TRBV6-1, with D unresolved. Per the germline V gene, CDR1 is MNHNS and CDR2 is SASEGT. This CDR3 is 13 amino acids long. Deletions cut 6 bases from V and 6 bases from J, with 12 bases between. CDR3 sequence (DNA): TGTGCCAGCAGAAGAGGGAAAGGTCAGCCCCAGCATTTT. Its protein is CASRRGKGQPQHF.

The chain uses TRBV5-1 and TRBJ1-3; D might be TRBD1 (5 bases). The germline V and J ends were trimmed by 7 bases and 3 bases, with 20 bases remaining between them. The germline V gene encodes CDR1 SGHRS and CDR2 YFSETQ. There are 16 residues in the CDR3. The DNA for the CDR3 is TGCGCCAGCTCGAGCGTGTCTGGGGGATATGGAAACACCATATATTTT. Encoded protein: CASSSVSGGYGNTIYF.

V is TRBV20-1 and J is TRBJ2-5; D unresolved. Trimming shortened V by 7 bases and J by 7 bases, and 4 bases separated the two germline ends. The germline V gene encodes CDR1 DFQATT and CDR2 SNEGSKA (reference sequence). CDR3 size: 8 residues. This CDR3 reads CSVGTQYF. The CDR3 DNA sequence: TGCAGTGTCGGGACCCAGTACTTC.

This chain joins TRBV25-1 and TRBJ2-7; TRBD1 matches at 9 bases. The V segment lost 1 base and the J segment 5 bases; nucleotides outside the gene matches: 9. CDR3 size: 16 residues. Germline V CDR1 and CDR2: MGHDK, SYGVNS. CDR3 nucleotides: TGTGCCAGCAGTGAATCGTACGGGACAGGGAAAAACGAGCAGTACTTC. It translates to CASSESYGTGKNEQYF.

This chain joins TRBV11-2 and TRBJ2-7; D unresolved. The germline V gene has CDR1 SGHAT and CDR2 FQNNGV. The V end was cut by 3 bases, the J end by 3 bases, with 6 bases between. This CDR3 comprises 12 residues. The CDR3 spells CASSLGSYEQYF. The CDR3 coding sequence is TGTGCCAGCAGCTTGGGCAGCTACGAGCAGTACTTC. Full variable domain (missing parts from reference TRBV11-2 and TRBJ2-7): EAGVAQSPRYKIIEKRQSVAFWCNPISGHATLYWYQQILGQGPKLLIQFQNNGVVDDSQLPKDRFSAERLKGVDSTLKIQPAKLEDSAVYLCASSLGSYEQYFGPGTRLTVT.